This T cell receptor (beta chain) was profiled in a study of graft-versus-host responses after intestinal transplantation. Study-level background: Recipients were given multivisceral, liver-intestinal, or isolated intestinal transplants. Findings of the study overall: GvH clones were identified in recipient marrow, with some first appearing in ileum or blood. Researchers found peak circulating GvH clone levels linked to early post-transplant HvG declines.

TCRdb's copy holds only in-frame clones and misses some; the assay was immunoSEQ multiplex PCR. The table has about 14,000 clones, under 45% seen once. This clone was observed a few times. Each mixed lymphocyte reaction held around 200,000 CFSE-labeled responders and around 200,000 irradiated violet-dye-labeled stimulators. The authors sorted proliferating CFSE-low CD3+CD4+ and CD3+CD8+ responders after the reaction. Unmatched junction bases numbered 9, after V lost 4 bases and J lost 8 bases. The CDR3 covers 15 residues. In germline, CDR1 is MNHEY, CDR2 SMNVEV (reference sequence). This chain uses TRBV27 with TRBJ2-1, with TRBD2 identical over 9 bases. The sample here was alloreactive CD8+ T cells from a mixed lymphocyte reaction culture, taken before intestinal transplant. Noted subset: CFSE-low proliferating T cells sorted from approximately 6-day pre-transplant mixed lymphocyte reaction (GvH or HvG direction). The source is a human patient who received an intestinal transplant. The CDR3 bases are TGTGCCAGCAGTTACTCTGGCGGGGGGGCCTATGAGCAGTTCTTC. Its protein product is CASSYSGGGAYEQFF.